What follows are 14 T cell receptor beta chains derived from one specimen sequenced in a study of beta chain features in type 1 diabetes. Overall study results and limits: Moderately but significantly shorter TCRB CDR3s were found in Type 1 diabetes patients in all four CD4+ subsets.

These receptors are not linked to any known antigen. Every isolated RNA sample was fully reverse transcribed, so sequencing captured expressed TCRB transcripts. Using immunoSEQ multiplex PCR, the repertoire was profiled, and TCRdb retains in-frame clones only, with some absent. The data show hundreds of thousands of clones, over 12% seen once. Sample: naive CD4+ T cells from blood. These receptors were obtained from a man younger than 35 with type 1 diabetes.

The table lists this clone with a few counts. V gene TRBV4-3 combines with J gene TRBJ1-4, with unresolved D. Looked up from germline, CDR1 is LGHNA and CDR2 is YSLEER. This CDR3 has 16 amino acids. V lost 0 bases, J lost 0 bases, and 8 bases lay in between. For the CDR3, the DNA is TGCGCCAGCAGCCAAGATTCCACGGCAACTAATGAAAAACTGTTTTTT. Protein product: CASSQDSTATNEKLFF.

This clone was counted only a few times. The chain carries TRBV13 and TRBJ1-1, with 7 bases lining up with TRBD1. The germline CDR1 and CDR2 sequences are PRHDT and FYEKMQ (reference sequence). The CDR3 contains 15 residues. J was trimmed by 5 bases and V by 5 bases; bases with no gene match: 11. CDR3: CASSPWTGSGTEAFF. The DNA for the CDR3 is TGTGCCAGCAGCCCGTGGACAGGATCGGGGACTGAAGCTTTCTTT.

The gene calls are TRBV18 and TRBJ2-1; TRBD2 matches at 9 bases. Looked up from germline, CDR1 is KGHSH and CDR2 is LQKENI. The CDR3 loop spans 16 amino acids. J was trimmed by 8 bases and V by 6 bases; bases with no gene match: 14. This CDR3 reads CASSSTLAGSMDEQFF. Here the CDR3 DNA reads TGTGCCAGCTCTTCGACTCTAGCGGGATCTATGGATGAGCAGTTCTTC. The full variable domain, rest sourced from reference TRBV18 and TRBJ2-1, is NAGVMQNPRHLVRRRGQEARLRCSPMKGHSHVYWYRQLPEEGLKFMVYLQKENIIDESGMPKERFSAEFPKEGPSILRIQQVVRGDSAAYFCASSSTLAGSMDEQFFGPGTRLTVL.

Of note for this clone: This sample includes further DNA sequences coding for the same CDR3. The chain uses TRBV5-1 and TRBJ2-5; D ambiguous. The V and J ends lost 0 bases and 0 bases respectively, with 6 bases between them. The CDR3 is 14 amino acids. Germline V gene data show CDR1 as SGHRS and CDR2 as YFSETQ. Written as DNA, the CDR3 is TGCGCCAGCAGCTTGGGGCGGAACCAAGAGACCCAGTACTTC. Translating gives CASSLGRNQETQYF.

The sample holds a few counts of this clone. The V gene is TRBV20-1, the J gene TRBJ1-2; D is undetermined. CDR1 DFQATT and CDR2 SNEGSKA come from the germline V gene (reference sequence). The CDR3 is made up of 10 amino acids. In nucleotides, the CDR3 is TGCAGCGGACTGGGCTATGGCTACACCTTC. Translation: CSGLGYGYTF.

CDR3 sequence: CSALSGHQAFF. CDR3 DNA: TGCAGTGCTTTATCGGGCCATCAAGCTTTCTTT. V usage is TRBV20-1 and J usage is TRBJ1-1; D gene uncertain. The CDR3 totals 11 residues. Germline V gene lookup returns CDR1 DFQATT and CDR2 SNEGSKA (reference sequence). V gave up 5 bases and J gave up 9 bases, with 13 bases separating them.

In DNA, the CDR3 is TGTGCCAGCAGTTACGAGTTATCGGGCACACAAGAGACCCAGTACTTC. It encodes CASSYELSGTQETQYF. The rearrangement joins TRBV6-5 to TRBJ2-5; D gene unclear. Trimming took off 2 bases at V and 2 bases at J, with 15 bases between the two ends. Germline-derived CDR1 and CDR2 are MNHEY and SVGAGI. The CDR3 consists of 16 residues.

This clone was counted between two and nine times. The rearrangement joins TRBV29-1 to TRBJ1-3, with D possibly being TRBD1 (6 bases). The CDR3 sequence is 14 residues long. V lost 2 bases to trimming and J lost 0 bases, with 8 bases between them. Germline loops: CDR1 SQVTM, CDR2 ANQGSEA. The DNA of the CDR3 is TGCAGCGTTGAACAGGGGAGCTCTGGAAACACCATATATTTT. Translation gives CSVEQGSSGNTIYF. The variable domain in full, with the rest retrieved from reference TRBV29-1 and TRBJ1-3, is SAVISQKPSRDICQRGTSLTIQCQVDSQVTMMFWYRQQPGQSLTLIATANQGSEATYESGFVIDKFPISRPNLTFSTLTVSNMSPEDSSIYLCSVEQGSSGNTIYFGEGSWLTVV.

The chain has TRBV4-2 and TRBJ1-2; 7 positions match TRBD1. Germline V lookup: CDR1 LGHNA, CDR2 YNFKEQ. V gave up 2 bases and J gave up 1 base; unmatched junction bases: 7. This CDR3 is built from 16 residues. CDR3 region: CASSQRLTGDNYGYTF. CDR3 nucleotide sequence: TGTGCCAGCAGCCAACGACTTACAGGGGATAACTATGGCTACACCTTC.

This clone was counted only a few times. The rearrangement links TRBV5-1 to TRBJ1-1, with D maybe TRBD1 (5 bases). Per germline, CDR1 SGHRS and CDR2 YFSETQ. Trimming took off 4 bases at V and 4 bases at J, with 14 bases between the two ends. CDR3 length: 14 residues. CDR3 nucleotides: TGCGCCAGCAGCCCAGGGAAGGGCGGCACTGAAGCTTTCTTT. Residues: CASSPGKGGTEAFF.

This chain connects TRBV4-3 to TRBJ2-1; D perhaps matches TRBD1 (5 bases). With 4 bases removed from V and 5 bases from J, the gap between germline ends came to 21 bases. The CDR3 sequence is 17 residues long. Germline CDR1 is LGHNA and CDR2 is YSLEER. CDR3: CASSPRPVGQQNNEQFF. The CDR3 DNA follows: TGCGCCAGCAGCCCTAGGCCCGTTGGACAACAAAACAATGAGCAGTTCTTC.

The V and J genes are TRBV7-3 and TRBJ1-2, with a possible D match to TRBD1 (6 bases). Trimming stripped 5 bases from V and 4 bases from J, with 14 bases between. Germline CDR1 is SGHTA and CDR2 is FQGTGA. The CDR3 loop spans 14 amino acids. Here the CDR3 DNA reads TGTGCCAGCAGCCCTCAACAGGGAGGCTATGGCTACACCTTC. Translated: CASSPQQGGYGYTF.

This clone was detected only a few times. The chain employs TRBV30 and TRBJ2-5; TRBD2 aligns across 15 bases. Trimming removed 1 base from V and 9 bases from J; junction bases left unmatched: 3. In germline, CDR1 is GTSNPN, CDR2 SVGIG (reference sequence). The CDR3 totals 14 residues. CDR3 DNA: TGTGCCTGGAGTGCTGGACTAGCGGGGGGGGCCCAGTACTTC. It specifies CAWSAGLAGGAQYF.

This chain links TRBV4-1 with TRBJ2-3, with D unclear. The CDR3 has 14 residues. Trimming took off 4 bases at V and 2 bases at J, with 10 bases between the two ends. The V gene's germline CDR1 is MGHRA and CDR2 YSYEKL. In DNA, the CDR3 is TGCGCCAGCAGCCTGACCCCCGCCACAGATACGCAGTATTTT. It encodes CASSLTPATDTQYF.